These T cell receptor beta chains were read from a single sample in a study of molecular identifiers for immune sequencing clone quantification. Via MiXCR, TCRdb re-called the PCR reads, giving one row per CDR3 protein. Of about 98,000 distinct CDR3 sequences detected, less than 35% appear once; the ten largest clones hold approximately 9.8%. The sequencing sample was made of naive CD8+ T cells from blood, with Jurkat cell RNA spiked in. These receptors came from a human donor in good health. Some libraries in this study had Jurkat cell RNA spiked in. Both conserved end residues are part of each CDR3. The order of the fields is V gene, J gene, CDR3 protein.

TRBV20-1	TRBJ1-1	CSAMDGGTEAFF
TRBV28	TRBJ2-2	CASSTVLRQGRLAELFF
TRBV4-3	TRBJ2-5	CASSQSGVAQETQYF
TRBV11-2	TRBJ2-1	CASSQGLANYNEQFF
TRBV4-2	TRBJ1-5	CASSQSLGSGGNQPQHF
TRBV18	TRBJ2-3	CASSPPRPDTQYF
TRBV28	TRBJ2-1	CASRPMTGHSYNEQFF
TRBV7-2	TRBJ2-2	CASSLDWGYPTGELFF
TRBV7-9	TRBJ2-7	CASSTGLSSYEQYF
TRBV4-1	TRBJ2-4	CASSYRGEGAKNIQYF
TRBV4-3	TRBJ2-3	CASSQVTGLAGDTQYF
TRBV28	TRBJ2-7	CASSSLGLAGDYEQYF
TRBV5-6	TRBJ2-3	CASSFGTAYTDTQYF
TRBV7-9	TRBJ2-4	CASSATGPLSLANNIQYF